The 8 T cell receptor beta chains in this list originate from one sample, sequenced in a study of T cell responses to AZD1222 COVID-19 vaccine. Profiled with immunoSEQ multiplex PCR; TCRdb holds only in-frame clones, not every one. The data contain 130,000 or so clones, under 95% of them singletons. The sequencing used peripheral blood, collected on day 0 of AZD1222 vaccination. The receptor set was obtained from an adult in good health.

V is TRBV27 and J is TRBJ1-5; perhaps TRBD1 as D (6 bases). Germline V gene sequence: CDR1 MNHEY, CDR2 SMNVEV (reference sequence). The CDR3 runs 15 residues. Between the trimmed V and J ends, which lost 3 bases and 5 bases, there was a span of 14 bases. In DNA form, the CDR3 reads TGTGCCAGCAGTTTTGGGGGGCGAAGGGATCAGCCCCAGCATTTT. Translated: CASSFGGRRDQPQHF.

The chain carries TRBV5-5 and TRBJ2-1, with 9 bases lining up with TRBD1. The length of the CDR3 is 12 residues. CDR1 and CDR2 from the germline V gene are SGHKS and YYEKEE (reference sequence). Trimming took 8 bases from V and 8 from J; bases not matched to a gene: 5. CDR3 amino acids: CARNRDRDEQFF. The CDR3 DNA sequence: TGTGCCAGAAACCGGGACAGGGATGAGCAGTTCTTC.

The rearrangement uses TRBV3-1 (or the pseudogene TRBV3-2) and TRBJ2-1; 11 nucleotides align to TRBD2. J lost 10 bases, V lost 1 base, and 3 bases had no gene match. CDR1 and CDR2 from the germline V gene are LGHDT and YNNKEL (reference sequence). The CDR3 is made up of 14 amino acids. CDR3 region: CASSQGLAGQEQFF. DNA for the CDR3: TGTGCCAGCAGCCAAGGACTAGCGGGGCAAGAGCAGTTCTTC.

This clone turned up a few times. This sequence joins TRBV6-5 and TRBJ1-6; 7 bases are a match to TRBD1. Germline CDR1 reads MNHEY; CDR2 reads SVGAGI. This CDR3 region has 15 residues. The ends lost 11 bases at V and 5 bases at J; junction bases unmatched: 12. The CDR3 here is CAAGTGTANNSPLHF. The DNA for the CDR3 is TGTGCCGCAGGGACCGGGACAGCAAATAATTCACCCCTCCACTTT.

This chain uses TRBV5-1 with TRBJ2-7; TRBD2 aligns across 10 bases. The CDR3 runs to 15 residues. Germline CDR1 reads SGHRS; CDR2 reads YFSETQ. V was clipped by 2 bases and J by 7 bases; unmatched bases: 9. The chain's CDR3 is CASSFEAGGPDEQYF. CDR3 coding DNA: TGCGCCAGCAGCTTCGAAGCGGGGGGGCCTGATGAGCAGTACTTC. The full variable domain, rest sourced from reference TRBV5-1 and TRBJ2-7, is KAGVTQTPRYLIKTRGQQVTLSCSPISGHRSVSWYQQTPGQGLQFLFEYFSETQRNKGNFPGRFSGRQFSNSRSEMNVSTLELGDSALYLCASSFEAGGPDEQYFGPGTRLTVT.

This chain links TRBV5-1 with TRBJ1-2, with D uncertain. V dropped 0 bases and J dropped 3 bases, with 6 bases sitting between them. CDR1 and CDR2 from the germline V gene are SGHRS and YFSETQ. The CDR3 is 13 residues long. DNA of the CDR3: TGCGCCAGCAGCTTGGCGCCAGACTATGGCTACACCTTC. Protein: CASSLAPDYGYTF. Combining the CDR3 with reference TRBV5-1 and TRBJ1-2 gives the whole variable domain KAGVTQTPRYLIKTRGQQVTLSCSPISGHRSVSWYQQTPGQGLQFLFEYFSETQRNKGNFPGRFSGRQFSNSRSEMNVSTLELGDSALYLCASSLAPDYGYTFGSGTRLTVV.

The chain is built from TRBV28 and TRBJ2-7; 10 bases fit TRBD2. CDR1 is MDHEN and CDR2 is SYDVKM in the germline V gene. The CDR3 sequence is 14 residues long. The ends lost 6 bases at V and 2 bases at J; junction bases unmatched: 4. The CDR3 nucleotides are TGTGCCAGCAGCGGACTAGCGGAGACCTACGAGCAGTACTTC. It specifies CASSGLAETYEQYF.

The V call is TRBV5-1, the J call TRBJ1-3; maybe TRBD1 (5 bases). The CDR3 spans 16 residues. Trimming removed 3 bases from V and 0 bases from J, with 13 bases in between. Germline V gene data show CDR1 as SGHRS and CDR2 as YFSETQ. The CDR3 region is CASSWRDSSSGNTIYF. In DNA form, the CDR3 reads TGCGCCAGCAGCTGGCGGGACTCGAGCTCTGGAAACACCATATATTTT.